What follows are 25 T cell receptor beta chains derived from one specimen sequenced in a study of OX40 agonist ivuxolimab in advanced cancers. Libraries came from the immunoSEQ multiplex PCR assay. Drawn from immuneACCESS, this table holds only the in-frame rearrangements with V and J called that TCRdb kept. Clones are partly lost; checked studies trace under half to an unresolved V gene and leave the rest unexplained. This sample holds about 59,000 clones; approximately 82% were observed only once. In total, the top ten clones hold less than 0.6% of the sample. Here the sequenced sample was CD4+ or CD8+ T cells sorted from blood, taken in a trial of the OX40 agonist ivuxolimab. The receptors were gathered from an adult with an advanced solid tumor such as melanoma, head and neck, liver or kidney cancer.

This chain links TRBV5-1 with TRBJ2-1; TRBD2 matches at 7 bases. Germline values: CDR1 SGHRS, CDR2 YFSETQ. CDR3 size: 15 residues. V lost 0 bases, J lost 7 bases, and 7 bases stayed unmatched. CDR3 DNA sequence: TGCGCCAGCAGCTTGGGAAGTCTAGCGGTGAATGAGCAGTTCTTC. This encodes CASSLGSLAVNEQFF.

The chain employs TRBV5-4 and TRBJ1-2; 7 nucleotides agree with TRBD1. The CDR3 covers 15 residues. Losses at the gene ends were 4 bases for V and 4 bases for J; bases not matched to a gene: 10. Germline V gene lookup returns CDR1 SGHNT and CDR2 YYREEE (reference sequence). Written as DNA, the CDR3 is TGTGCCAGCAGCATTGGGGACAGCGTGTTCTATGGCTACACCTTC. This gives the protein CASSIGDSVFYGYTF.

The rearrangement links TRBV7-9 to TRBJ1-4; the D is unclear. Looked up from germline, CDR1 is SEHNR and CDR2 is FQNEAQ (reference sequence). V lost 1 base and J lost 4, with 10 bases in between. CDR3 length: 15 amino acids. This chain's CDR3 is CASSLGAGINEKLFF. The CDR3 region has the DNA TGTGCCAGCAGCTTAGGGGCAGGAATTAATGAAAAACTGTTTTTT.

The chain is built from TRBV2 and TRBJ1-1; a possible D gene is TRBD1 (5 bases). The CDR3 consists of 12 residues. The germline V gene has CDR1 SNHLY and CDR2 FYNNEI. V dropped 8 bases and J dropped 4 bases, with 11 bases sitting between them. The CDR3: CASGGLGTEAFF. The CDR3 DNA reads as TGTGCCAGCGGGGGGTTGGGCACTGAAGCTTTCTTT.

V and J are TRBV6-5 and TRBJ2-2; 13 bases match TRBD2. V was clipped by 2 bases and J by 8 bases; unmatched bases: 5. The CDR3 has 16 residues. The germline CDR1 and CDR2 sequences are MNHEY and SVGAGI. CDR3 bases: TGTGCCAGCAGTTACCATGGACTAGCGGGAGAGGGGGAGCTGTTTTTT. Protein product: CASSYHGLAGEGELFF.

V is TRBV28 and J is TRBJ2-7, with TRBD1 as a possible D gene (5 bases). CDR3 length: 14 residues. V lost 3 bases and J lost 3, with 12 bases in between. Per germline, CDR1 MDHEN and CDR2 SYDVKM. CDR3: CASSLRQKNYEQYF. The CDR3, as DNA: TGTGCCAGCAGTTTGAGACAGAAGAACTACGAGCAGTACTTC.

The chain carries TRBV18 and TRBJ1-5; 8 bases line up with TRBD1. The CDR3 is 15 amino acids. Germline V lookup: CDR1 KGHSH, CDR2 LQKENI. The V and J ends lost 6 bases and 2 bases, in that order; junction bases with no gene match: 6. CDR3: CASSRGQAGNQPQHF. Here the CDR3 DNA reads TGTGCCAGCTCGCGGGGACAGGCGGGCAATCAGCCCCAGCATTTT. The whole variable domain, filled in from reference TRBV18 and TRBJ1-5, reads NAGVMQNPRHLVRRRGQEARLRCSPMKGHSHVYWYRQLPEEGLKFMVYLQKENIIDESGMPKERFSAEFPKEGPSILRIQQVVRGDSAAYFCASSRGQAGNQPQHFGDGTRLSIL.

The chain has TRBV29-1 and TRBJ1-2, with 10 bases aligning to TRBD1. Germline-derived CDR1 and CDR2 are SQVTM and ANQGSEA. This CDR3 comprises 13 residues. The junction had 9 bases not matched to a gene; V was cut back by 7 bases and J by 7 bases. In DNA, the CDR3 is TGCAGCGCCGGGACAGGGGCTGATACTGGCTACACCTTC. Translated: CSAGTGADTGYTF.

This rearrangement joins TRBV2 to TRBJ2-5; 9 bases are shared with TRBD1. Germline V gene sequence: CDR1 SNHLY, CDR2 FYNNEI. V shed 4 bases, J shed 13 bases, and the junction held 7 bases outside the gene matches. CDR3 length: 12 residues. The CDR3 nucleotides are TGTGCCAGCAGTGGACAGGGGGAGATTGTGTACTTC. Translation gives CASSGQGEIVYF.

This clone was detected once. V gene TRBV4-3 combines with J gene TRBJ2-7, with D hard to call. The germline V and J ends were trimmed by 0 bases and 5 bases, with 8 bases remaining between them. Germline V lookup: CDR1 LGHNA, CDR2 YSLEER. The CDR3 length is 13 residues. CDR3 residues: CASSQDLWNEQYF. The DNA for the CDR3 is TGCGCCAGCAGCCAAGATCTTTGGAACGAGCAGTACTTC.

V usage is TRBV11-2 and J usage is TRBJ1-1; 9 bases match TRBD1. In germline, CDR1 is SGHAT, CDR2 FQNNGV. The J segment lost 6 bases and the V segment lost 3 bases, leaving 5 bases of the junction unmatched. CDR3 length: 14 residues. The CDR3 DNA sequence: TGTGCCAGCAGCTTGACAGGGGGGAGGGCTGAAGCTTTCTTT. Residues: CASSLTGGRAEAFF.

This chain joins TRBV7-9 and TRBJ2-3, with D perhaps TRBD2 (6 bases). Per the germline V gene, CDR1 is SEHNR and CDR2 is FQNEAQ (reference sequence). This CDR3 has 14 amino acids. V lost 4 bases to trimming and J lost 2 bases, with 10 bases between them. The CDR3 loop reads CASSWGLATDTQYF. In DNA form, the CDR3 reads TGTGCCAGCAGCTGGGGACTTGCCACAGATACGCAGTATTTT. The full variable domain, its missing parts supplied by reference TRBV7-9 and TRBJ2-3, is DTGVSQNPRHKITKRGQNVTFRCDPISEHNRLYWYRQTLGQGPEFLTYFQNEAQLEKSRLLSDRFSAERPKGSFSTLEIQRTEQGDSAMYLCASSWGLATDTQYFGPGTRLTVL.

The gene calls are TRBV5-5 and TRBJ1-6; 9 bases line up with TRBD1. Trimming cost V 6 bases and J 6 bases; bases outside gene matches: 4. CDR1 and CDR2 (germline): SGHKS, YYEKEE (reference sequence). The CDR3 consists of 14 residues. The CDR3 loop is CASTSDRGNSPLHF. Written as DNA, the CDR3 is TGTGCCAGCACCTCGGACAGGGGTAATTCACCCCTCCACTTT.

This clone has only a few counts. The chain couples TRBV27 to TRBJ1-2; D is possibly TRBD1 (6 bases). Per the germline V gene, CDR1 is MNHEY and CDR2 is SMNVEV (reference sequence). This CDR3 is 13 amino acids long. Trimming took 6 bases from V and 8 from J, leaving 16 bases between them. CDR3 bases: TGTGCCAGCAGGCTACTTGGGGGCGAGGGCTACACCTTC. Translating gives CASRLLGGEGYTF.

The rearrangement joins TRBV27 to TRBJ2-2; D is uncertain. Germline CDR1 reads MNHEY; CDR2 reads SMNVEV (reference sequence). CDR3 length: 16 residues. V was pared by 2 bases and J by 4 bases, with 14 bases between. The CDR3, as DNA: TGTGCCAGCAGTTTAGGACGGCGGAGATCCACCGGGGAGCTGTTTTTT. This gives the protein CASSLGRRRSTGELFF.

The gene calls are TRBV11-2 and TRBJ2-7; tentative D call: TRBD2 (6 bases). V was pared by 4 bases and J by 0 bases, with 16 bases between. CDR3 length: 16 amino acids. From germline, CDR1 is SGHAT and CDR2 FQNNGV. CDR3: CASSSTLSGGSYEQYF. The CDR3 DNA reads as TGTGCCAGCAGCTCCACCCTTTCCGGGGGCTCCTACGAGCAGTACTTC. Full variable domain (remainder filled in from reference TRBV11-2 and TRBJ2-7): EAGVAQSPRYKIIEKRQSVAFWCNPISGHATLYWYQQILGQGPKLLIQFQNNGVVDDSQLPKDRFSAERLKGVDSTLKIQPAKLEDSAVYLCASSSTLSGGSYEQYFGPGTRLTVT.

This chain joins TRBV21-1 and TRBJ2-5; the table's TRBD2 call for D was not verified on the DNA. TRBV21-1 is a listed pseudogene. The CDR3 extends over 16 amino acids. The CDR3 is CASSAPPGLEQETQYF. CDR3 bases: TGTGCCAGCAGCGCTCCCCCGGGACTTGAACAAGAGACCCAGTACTTC.

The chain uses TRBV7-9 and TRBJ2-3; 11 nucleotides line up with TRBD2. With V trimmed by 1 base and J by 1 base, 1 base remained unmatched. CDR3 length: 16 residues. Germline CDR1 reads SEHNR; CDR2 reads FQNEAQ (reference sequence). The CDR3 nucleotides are TGTGCCAGCAGCTTAGTAGCGGGAGGGGGCACAGATACGCAGTATTTT. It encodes CASSLVAGGGTDTQYF.

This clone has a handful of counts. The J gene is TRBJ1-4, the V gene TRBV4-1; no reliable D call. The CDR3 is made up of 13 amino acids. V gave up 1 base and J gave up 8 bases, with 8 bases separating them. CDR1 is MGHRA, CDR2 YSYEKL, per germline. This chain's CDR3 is CASSQVELEKLFF. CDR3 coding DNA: TGCGCCAGCAGCCAAGTAGAACTCGAAAAACTGTTTTTT.

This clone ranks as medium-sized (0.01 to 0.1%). Written as DNA, the CDR3 is TGCGCCAGCAGCTACAGGAACACTGAAGCTTTCTTT. It translates to CASSYRNTEAFF. The chain joins TRBV10-1 to TRBJ1-1; D remains ambiguous. Trimming pared 6 bases from V and 1 base from J, leaving 6 bases between. The CDR3 has 12 residues. The germline gives CDR1 WNHNN, CDR2 SYGVQD (reference sequence).

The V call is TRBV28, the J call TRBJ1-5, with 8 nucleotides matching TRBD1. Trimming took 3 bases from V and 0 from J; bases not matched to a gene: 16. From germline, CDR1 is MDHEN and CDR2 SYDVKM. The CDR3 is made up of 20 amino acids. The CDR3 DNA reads TGTGCCAGCAGTTTGTGGGTACCGGGACAGGAACAATATAGCAATCAGCCCCAGCATTTT. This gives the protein CASSLWVPGQEQYSNQPQHF.

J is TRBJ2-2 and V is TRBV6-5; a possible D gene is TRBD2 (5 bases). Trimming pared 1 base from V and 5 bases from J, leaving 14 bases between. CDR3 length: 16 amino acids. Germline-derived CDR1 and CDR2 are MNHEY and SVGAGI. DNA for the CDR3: TGTGCCAGCAGTTACTACTCCGGAGGAAAAACCGGGGAGCTGTTTTTT. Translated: CASSYYSGGKTGELFF.

The CDR3 protein is CASTLSRLPNEQYF. The CDR3 DNA follows: TGCGCCAGCACACTTAGCCGGCTTCCAAACGAGCAGTACTTC. The chain uses TRBV10-2 and TRBJ2-7; D remains unclear. V dropped 7 bases and J dropped 5 bases, with 18 bases sitting between them. Germline V lookup: CDR1 WSHSY, CDR2 SAAADI. This CDR3 is built from 14 residues.

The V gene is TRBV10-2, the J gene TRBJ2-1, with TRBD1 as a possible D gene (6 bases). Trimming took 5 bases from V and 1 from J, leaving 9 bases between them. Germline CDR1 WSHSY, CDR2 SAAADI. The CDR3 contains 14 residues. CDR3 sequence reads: CASSSRGSYNEQFF. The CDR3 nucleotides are TGCGCCAGCAGTAGCAGGGGATCCTACAATGAGCAGTTCTTC.

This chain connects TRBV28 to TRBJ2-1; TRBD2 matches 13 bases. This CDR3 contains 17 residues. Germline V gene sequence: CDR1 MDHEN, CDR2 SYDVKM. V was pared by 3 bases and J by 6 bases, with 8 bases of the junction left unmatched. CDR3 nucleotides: TGTGCCAGCAGTTTCCTTACTAGCGGGAGGGCCTCCAATGAGCAGTTCTTC. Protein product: CASSFLTSGRASNEQFF.